Below, 9 T cell receptor beta chains from the same sample are listed, as sequenced in a study of T cell clones after liver transplantation (dated by TCRdb to the late 2010s). Libraries were prepared through the immunoSEQ multiplex PCR assay. Here the immuneACCESS table is served through TCRdb, limited to in-frame sequences with V and J called. Missing clones are a known gap in these copies; in checked studies unresolved V genes cover under half, and the rest lacks a known reason. The sample table holds some 59,000 clones, of which 60% to 80% were seen once. About a tenth of the sample is taken by the ten largest. The source was CD4+ T cells from blood, collected at the 22-month timepoint. The receptors originated from a human patient who received a liver transplant. After a transplant, some T cells may be of graft donor origin.

The CDR3 region has the DNA TGCGCCAGCAGCCCGTCCGGGACAGGGGGCAACACCGGGGAGCTGTTTTTT. Translation: CASSPSGTGGNTGELFF. This chain joins TRBV5-1 and TRBJ2-2; the match to TRBD1 covers 12 bases. This CDR3 contains 17 residues. V shed 4 bases and J 2 bases; nucleotides not matched to a gene: 6. Germline V gene sequence: CDR1 SGHRS, CDR2 YFSETQ.

A few counts support this clone. The chain carries TRBV19 and TRBJ1-5; D gene uncertain. Germline V gene data show CDR1 as LNHDA and CDR2 as SQIVND (reference sequence). This CDR3 spans 12 amino acids. V was trimmed by 5 bases and J by 6 bases, leaving 8 bases between them. The CDR3 here is CASSLPGQPQHF. DNA for the CDR3: TGTGCCAGTAGTTTACCCGGTCAGCCCCAGCATTTT.

This chain joins TRBV18 and TRBJ1-1, with a tentative D call TRBD1 (5 bases). CDR3 length equals 18 residues. CDR1 and CDR2 (germline): KGHSH, LQKENI. The germline V and J ends were trimmed by 1 base and 1 base, with 19 bases remaining between them. This chain's CDR3 is CASSPLSLAGQTNTEAFF. The DNA for the CDR3 is TGTGCCAGCTCACCACTTTCGCTAGCCGGACAAACGAACACTGAAGCTTTCTTT.

V gene TRBV7-8 combines with J gene TRBJ2-7; tentatively, D is TRBD1 (5 bases). Trimming took 5 bases from V and 1 from J, leaving 18 bases between them. This CDR3 has 16 amino acids. Per the germline V gene, CDR1 is SGHVS and CDR2 is FQNEAQ. The CDR3 protein is CASSARQPGSSYEQYF. The CDR3 nucleotides are TGTGCCAGCAGCGCTAGACAGCCGGGTTCTTCCTACGAGCAGTACTTC.

CDR3 sequence (DNA): TGTGCCAGCAGTGTAGGGGGAAAACTGTTTTTT. Its translation is CASSVGGKLFF. The chain carries TRBV2 and TRBJ1-4; D is possibly TRBD1 (6 bases). This CDR3 has 11 amino acids. The V end lost 4 bases, the J end lost 10 bases, and 7 bases lay between the germline ends. From germline, CDR1 is SNHLY and CDR2 FYNNEI.

The rearrangement joins TRBV23-1 to TRBJ1-5; no reliable D call. TRBV23-1 is an ORF, and what it does is uncertain. The CDR3 has 17 residues. Trimming pared 3 bases from V and 0 bases from J, leaving 15 bases between. In DNA, the CDR3 is TGCGCCAGCAGTCATTTGAACATAAAGGGTAGCAATCAGCCCCAGCATTTT. It encodes CASSHLNIKGSNQPQHF.

This clone was observed a few times. The rearrangement links TRBV6-6 to TRBJ2-3; 7 nucleotides match TRBD2. Germline values: CDR1 MNHNY, CDR2 SVGAGI (reference sequence). V lost 2 bases and J lost 2; bases outside the gene matches: 4. CDR3 length equals 15 residues. The CDR3: CASSYVTSLTDTQYF. As DNA, the CDR3 is TGTGCCAGCAGTTACGTGACTAGCCTCACAGATACGCAGTATTTT.

This clone occurred a few times. This sequence joins TRBV10-3 and TRBJ1-5; 7 bases map to TRBD1. The CDR3 is 12 amino acids. Unmatched junction bases numbered 4, after V lost 9 bases and J lost 5 bases. CDR1 is ENHRY and CDR2 is SYGVKD in the germline V gene. DNA of the CDR3: TGTGCCATTGGACAGGATTATCAGCCCCAGCATTTT. It translates to CAIGQDYQPQHF.

The chain combines TRBV11-1 with TRBJ2-1; perhaps TRBD2 as D (5 bases). V dropped 4 bases and J dropped 8 bases, with 15 bases sitting between them. This CDR3 spans 14 amino acids. CDR1 SGHAT and CDR2 FQDESV come from the germline V gene (reference sequence). DNA for the CDR3: TGTGCCAGCAGCTCTTCCGGAGTCGGGGATGAGCAGTTCTTC. Its translation: CASSSSGVGDEQFF.